The 32 T cell receptor beta chains in this list originate from one sample, sequenced in a study of cytomegalovirus exposure and HLA in healthy donors. The PCR used 60 Vbeta and 13 Jbeta primers. Data came from immunoSEQ multiplex PCR; TCRdb stores just in-frame clones and leaves some out. The sample carries 180,000 or so clones, around three quarters recorded once. Sequencing used PBMCs. The source of these receptors is a woman aged 25 to 39 in good health and CMV-seronegative.

The J gene is TRBJ1-2, the V gene TRBV7-2, with a weak D call TRBD1 (5 bases). V shed 3 bases and J shed 4 bases, with 18 bases lying between them. The CDR3 is 16 amino acids. The germline CDR1 and CDR2 sequences are SGHTA and FQGNSA. The CDR3 spells CASSLVNRFVFYGYTF. The CDR3 DNA reads as TGTGCCAGCAGCTTGGTAAACAGGTTCGTTTTCTATGGCTACACCTTC.

The chain recombines TRBV7-2 with TRBJ1-1, with D possibly being TRBD1 (5 bases). Per germline, CDR1 SGHTA and CDR2 FQGNSA. V lost 0 bases, J lost 3 bases, and 14 bases lay in between. The length of the CDR3 is 16 residues. The CDR3 spells CASSLAGSGLDTEAFF. CDR3 nucleotide sequence: TGTGCCAGCAGCTTAGCGGGCTCAGGGTTGGACACTGAAGCTTTCTTT. Drawing the rest from reference TRBV7-2 and TRBJ1-1, the complete variable domain is GAGVSQSPSNKVTEKGKDVELRCDPISGHTALYWYRQSLGQGLEFLIYFQGNSAPDKSGLPSDRFSAERTGGSVSTLTIQRTQQEDSAVYLCASSLAGSGLDTEAFFGQGTRLTVV.

The chain combines TRBV5-1 with TRBJ2-7, with 7 bases matching TRBD2. Germline V gene data show CDR1 as SGHRS and CDR2 as YFSETQ. This CDR3 contains 16 residues. Trimming cost V 0 bases and J 5 bases; bases outside gene matches: 11. For the CDR3, the DNA is TGCGCCAGCAGCTTGGTACTAGCGACCGTCATGAACGAGCAGTACTTC. Translation gives CASSLVLATVMNEQYF. Drawing the rest from reference TRBV5-1 and TRBJ2-7, the complete variable domain is KAGVTQTPRYLIKTRGQQVTLSCSPISGHRSVSWYQQTPGQGLQFLFEYFSETQRNKGNFPGRFSGRQFSNSRSEMNVSTLELGDSALYLCASSLVLATVMNEQYFGPGTRLTVT.

This rearrangement joins TRBV7-6 to TRBJ1-5; 7 bases are a match to TRBD1. Trimming removed 5 bases from V and 2 bases from J; junction bases left unmatched: 3. Looked up from germline, CDR1 is SGHVS and CDR2 is FNYEAQ. This CDR3 has 14 residues. This CDR3 is CASSIGGGNQPQHF. The CDR3 nucleotides are TGTGCCAGCAGCATAGGGGGCGGCAATCAGCCCCAGCATTTT.

V gene TRBV19 combines with J gene TRBJ2-5; TRBD2 aligns across 9 bases. CDR1 is LNHDA and CDR2 is SQIVND in the germline V gene (reference sequence). V was pared by 7 bases and J by 4 bases, with 7 bases of the junction left unmatched. CDR3 length equals 14 residues. The CDR3 sequence is CASIERGDLETQYF. In DNA, the CDR3 is TGTGCCAGTATAGAGCGGGGGGACCTAGAGACCCAGTACTTC.

The genes are TRBV30 and TRBJ2-5, with 8 bases lining up with TRBD1. Germline CDR1 GTSNPN, CDR2 SVGIG (reference sequence). Trimming at V came to 1 base and at J to 2 bases, leaving 0 bases not matched to a gene. This CDR3 is 13 amino acids long. CDR3 sequence: CAWSGTGQETQYF. DNA for the CDR3: TGTGCCTGGAGTGGGACAGGGCAAGAGACCCAGTACTTC.

V usage is TRBV6-5 and J usage is TRBJ2-7, with 8 bases lining up with TRBD2. In germline, CDR1 is MNHEY, CDR2 SVGAGI. Trimming took 6 bases from V and 1 from J; bases not matched to a gene: 5. The CDR3 extends over 14 amino acids. This chain's CDR3 is CASRNLAGSYEQYF. In DNA form, the CDR3 reads TGTGCCAGCAGAAACTTAGCGGGGTCCTACGAGCAGTACTTC.

The V gene is TRBV5-1, the J gene TRBJ1-2; D perhaps matches TRBD1 (5 bases). Trimming pared 0 bases from V and 4 bases from J, leaving 22 bases between. The CDR3 extends over 18 amino acids. Germline CDR1 and CDR2: SGHRS and YFSETQ. The chain's CDR3 is CASSLARGLQLSGYGYTF. For the CDR3, the DNA is TGCGCCAGCAGCTTGGCGCGGGGACTACAGCTCAGCGGCTATGGCTACACCTTC.

This clone was seen only once. The chain has TRBV27 and TRBJ2-1; D perhaps matches TRBD2 (6 bases). This CDR3 has 15 residues. V was pared by 2 bases and J by 0 bases, with 8 bases between. Germline assignment: CDR1 MNHEY and CDR2 SMNVEV (reference sequence). The CDR3 coding sequence is TGTGCCAGCAGTTTAGGAGGGAGCTCCTACAATGAGCAGTTCTTC. Protein sequence: CASSLGGSSYNEQFF.

This clone showed up just once. This chain connects TRBV5-1 to TRBJ2-7; 9 bases fit TRBD2. The CDR3 runs 15 residues. The junction had 5 bases not matched to a gene; V was cut back by 3 bases and J by 1 base. CDR1 is SGHRS, CDR2 YFSETQ, per germline. This CDR3 is CASSSLAGRSYEQYF. The DNA of the CDR3 is TGCGCCAGCAGCTCGCTAGCGGGGCGTTCCTACGAGCAGTACTTC. Together with reference TRBV5-1 and TRBJ2-7, the CDR3 gives the full variable domain: KAGVTQTPRYLIKTRGQQVTLSCSPISGHRSVSWYQQTPGQGLQFLFEYFSETQRNKGNFPGRFSGRQFSNSRSEMNVSTLELGDSALYLCASSSLAGRSYEQYFGPGTRLTVT.

The genes are TRBV9 and TRBJ2-3, with D possibly being TRBD2 (5 bases). With 3 bases removed from V and 7 bases from J, the gap between germline ends came to 15 bases. Germline assignment: CDR1 SGDLS and CDR2 YYNGEE. CDR3 length equals 14 residues. This chain's CDR3 is CASSDGWLGNTQYF. The CDR3 DNA follows: TGTGCCAGCAGCGATGGGTGGCTCGGGAATACGCAGTATTTT. Together with reference TRBV9 and TRBJ2-3, the CDR3 gives the full variable domain: DSGVTQTPKHLITATGQRVTLRCSPRSGDLSVYWYQQSLDQGLQFLIQYYNGEERAKGNILERFSAQQFPDLHSELNLSSLELGDSALYFCASSDGWLGNTQYFGPGTRLTVL.

The rearrangement links TRBV30 to TRBJ2-7; 7 nucleotides line up with TRBD1. Germline V CDR1 and CDR2: GTSNPN, SVGIG (reference sequence). V lost 4 bases and J lost 3; bases outside the gene matches: 6. This CDR3 region has 13 residues. In DNA form, the CDR3 reads TGTGCCTGGAACAGGGGATCCCTCTACGAGCAGTACTTC. This translates into CAWNRGSLYEQYF.

The J gene is TRBJ1-6, the V gene TRBV5-1, with 11 bases aligning to TRBD1. Germline-derived CDR1 and CDR2 are SGHRS and YFSETQ. V trimming: 3 bases; J trimming: 10 bases; junction bases outside the gene matches: 6. The CDR3 covers 15 residues. The CDR3 DNA reads TGCGCCAGCAGCTATGGGACAGGGGGAAACTCACCCCTCCACTTT. It specifies CASSYGTGGNSPLHF.

For this clone: Mismatch with germline at one junction end may stem from a read error. The gene calls are TRBV7-9 and TRBJ2-7; 10 bases line up with TRBD2. CDR3 length: 16 amino acids. Per the germline V gene, CDR1 is SEHNR and CDR2 is FQNEAQ (reference sequence). DNA for the CDR3: TGTGCCGGCAGCGGAGGACTAGCGGAGGGTTCGTCCGAGCAGTACTTC. It codes for CAGSGGLAEGSSEQYF.

This chain connects TRBV11-2 to TRBJ2-5; D possibly corresponds to TRBD1 (6 bases). Between the trimmed V and J ends, which lost 5 bases and 3 bases, there was a span of 13 bases. The CDR3 contains 14 residues. Germline V CDR1 and CDR2: SGHAT, FQNNGV. The CDR3 coding sequence is TGTGCCAGCAGCCCACGCCGGACAGAAGAGACCCAGTACTTC. It translates to CASSPRRTEETQYF. Drawing the rest from reference TRBV11-2 and TRBJ2-5, the complete variable domain is EAGVAQSPRYKIIEKRQSVAFWCNPISGHATLYWYQQILGQGPKLLIQFQNNGVVDDSQLPKDRFSAERLKGVDSTLKIQPAKLEDSAVYLCASSPRRTEETQYFGPGTRLLVL.

V and J are TRBV7-9 and TRBJ2-7, with D unclear. The CDR3 extends over 13 amino acids. The germline V and J ends were trimmed by 1 base and 7 bases, with 11 bases remaining between them. Per germline, CDR1 SEHNR and CDR2 FQNEAQ (reference sequence). The DNA of the CDR3 is TGTGCCAGCAGCTTAGGGGTGACATGGGAGCAGTACTTC. As protein: CASSLGVTWEQYF. The variable domain in full, completed from reference TRBV7-9 and TRBJ2-7, reads DTGVSQNPRHKITKRGQNVTFRCDPISEHNRLYWYRQTLGQGPEFLTYFQNEAQLEKSRLLSDRFSAERPKGSFSTLEIQRTEQGDSAMYLCASSLGVTWEQYFGPGTRLTVT.

The chain couples TRBV10-3 to TRBJ1-4; tentative D call: TRBD1 (5 bases). The CDR3 runs 15 residues. V lost 5 bases and J lost 2, with 12 bases in between. From germline, CDR1 is ENHRY and CDR2 SYGVKD. CDR3 amino acids: CAISNRGGTNEKLFF. Here the CDR3 DNA reads TGTGCCATCAGTAATAGGGGCGGTACTAATGAAAAACTGTTTTTT.

The chain uses TRBV4-3 and TRBJ2-1; D possibly corresponds to TRBD1 (5 bases). V was cut by 0 bases and J by 7 bases, with 10 bases left in between. The CDR3 totals 14 residues. CDR1 is LGHNA and CDR2 is YSLEER in the germline V gene. The CDR3 loop is CASSQDRAWNEQFF. The CDR3 DNA sequence: TGCGCCAGCAGCCAAGACAGGGCCTGGAATGAGCAGTTCTTC.

V and J are TRBV6-4 and TRBJ1-1; D unclear. The CDR3 has 15 residues. Germline lookup yields CDR1 MRHNA and CDR2 SNTAGT. V dropped 0 bases and J dropped 0 bases, with 8 bases sitting between them. The CDR3 sequence is CASSDSRQMNTEAFF. The CDR3 region has the DNA TGTGCCAGCAGTGACTCGAGGCAGATGAACACTGAAGCTTTCTTT.

The CDR3 sequence is CASSLGYTEAFF. The CDR3 DNA is TGTGCCAGCAGTCTCGGGTACACTGAAGCTTTCTTT. The rearrangement uses TRBV7-9 and TRBJ1-1; D is undetermined. V lost 6 bases to trimming and J lost 3 bases, with 8 bases between them. This CDR3 is built from 12 residues. Germline CDR1 reads SEHNR; CDR2 reads FQNEAQ (reference sequence).

The chain combines TRBV4-3 with TRBJ2-7; TRBD2 matches 12 bases. This CDR3 spans 16 amino acids. Germline V lookup: CDR1 LGHNA, CDR2 YSLEER. The trim removed 3 bases at V and 4 bases at J, leaving 7 bases unmatched. CDR3 sequence (DNA): TGCGCCAGCAGCCAGGACCTAGCGGGGGGGCAATACGAGCAGTACTTC. Translated, it gives CASSQDLAGGQYEQYF.

V usage is TRBV30 and J usage is TRBJ2-2, with TRBD1 matching 11 bases. Germline V gene data show CDR1 as GTSNPN and CDR2 as SVGIG (reference sequence). The CDR3 is made up of 14 amino acids. J was trimmed by 9 bases and V by 2 bases; bases with no gene match: 5. CDR3 residues: CAWSWGQGVRELFF. The CDR3 bases are TGTGCCTGGAGTTGGGGACAGGGGGTCCGGGAGCTGTTTTTT.

The V and J genes are TRBV5-6 and TRBJ1-1; D uncertain. CDR1 is SGHDT and CDR2 is YYEEEE in the germline V gene. The CDR3 runs 13 residues. V gave up 1 base and J gave up 11 bases, with 15 bases separating them. The CDR3 sequence: CASSLPLGVKAFF. The CDR3, as DNA: TGTGCCAGCAGCTTGCCGTTAGGAGTTAAGGCTTTCTTT.

The gene calls are TRBV27 and TRBJ1-6; 11 bases agree with TRBD1. Trimming cost V 8 bases and J 6 bases; bases outside gene matches: 12. Germline loops: CDR1 MNHEY, CDR2 SMNVEV (reference sequence). The CDR3 has 17 amino acids. CDR3: CASRLRSGTGGNSPLHF. The CDR3 DNA sequence: TGTGCCAGCCGATTACGATCCGGGACAGGGGGTAATTCACCCCTCCACTTT.

In DNA form, the CDR3 reads TGTGCCAGCAGTGAGGACAGGGGGCGTTATGGCTACACCTTC. Amino acid sequence: CASSEDRGRYGYTF. This chain links TRBV6-1 with TRBJ1-2; 11 bases map to TRBD1. The CDR3 is 14 residues long. Per the germline V gene, CDR1 is MNHNS and CDR2 is SASEGT. V dropped 3 bases and J dropped 5; count of bases not matched to a gene: 2.

As to this clone: The identical CDR3 is also encoded by other nucleotide sequences in the sample. The chain joins TRBV11-2 to TRBJ2-7; TRBD1 matches at 9 bases. Germline V gene sequence: CDR1 SGHAT, CDR2 FQNNGV. V lost 5 bases to trimming and J lost 2 bases; unmatched junction nucleotides: 4. This CDR3 has 14 residues. This CDR3 is CASSPGTGPYEQYF. In nucleotides, the CDR3 is TGTGCCAGCAGCCCAGGGACAGGGCCCTACGAGCAGTACTTC.

V is TRBV10-3 and J is TRBJ1-1; D is undetermined. Trimming shortened V by 2 bases and J by 3 bases, and 10 bases separated the two germline ends. Germline V lookup: CDR1 ENHRY, CDR2 SYGVKD. The CDR3 totals 14 residues. The CDR3 sequence is CAISERSGDTEAFF. The CDR3 DNA sequence: TGTGCCATCAGTGAGCGATCGGGTGACACTGAAGCTTTCTTT.

V and J are TRBV27 and TRBJ1-2; no clear D. Trimming took 2 bases from V and 4 from J, leaving 8 bases between them. Germline CDR1 reads MNHEY; CDR2 reads SMNVEV (reference sequence). CDR3 length: 13 amino acids. The CDR3 loop reads CASSLGGSYGYTF. Here the CDR3 DNA reads TGTGCCAGCAGTTTAGGAGGGAGCTATGGCTACACCTTC.

V usage is TRBV12-5 and J usage is TRBJ1-5, with TRBD1 matching 9 bases. This CDR3 contains 15 residues. V trimming: 2 bases; J trimming: 2 bases; junction bases outside the gene matches: 1. The germline V gene has CDR1 LGHNT and CDR2 FRNRAP. CDR3: CASGLRDRGNQPQHF. The CDR3 region has the DNA TGTGCTAGTGGTTTGCGGGACAGGGGCAATCAGCCCCAGCATTTT.

This rearrangement joins TRBV5-1 to TRBJ1-6; D is possibly TRBD1 (6 bases). Germline V gene sequence: CDR1 SGHRS, CDR2 YFSETQ. The V and J ends lost 5 bases and 6 bases respectively, with 15 bases between them. CDR3 length equals 15 residues. The chain's CDR3 is CASSSDSAGNSPLHF. The CDR3 DNA is TGCGCCAGCAGTTCGGACAGTGCCGGTAATTCACCCCTCCACTTT.

V and J are TRBV29-1 and TRBJ1-5, with D possibly matching TRBD1 (5 bases). This CDR3 spans 15 amino acids. Trimming took 1 base from V and 2 from J, leaving 12 bases between them. The germline V gene encodes CDR1 SQVTM and CDR2 ANQGSEA. The CDR3 DNA follows: TGCAGCGTTGAAGTTCAGGGCGGCGGCAATCAGCCCCAGCATTTT. It encodes CSVEVQGGGNQPQHF.

The chain links TRBV5-1 to TRBJ1-4; 8 bases align to TRBD1. Trimming took 0 bases from V and 7 from J; bases not matched to a gene: 2. CDR3 size: 14 residues. Germline-derived CDR1 and CDR2 are SGHRS and YFSETQ. DNA for the CDR3: TGCGCCAGCAGCTTGGACAGGGGGTTTGAAAAACTGTTTTTT. Encoded protein: CASSLDRGFEKLFF.